This T cell receptor (beta chain) emerged from a study of T cells in Graves' hyperthyroidism and ophthalmopathy (dated by TCRdb to between 2018 and 2021). With respect to the entire study: Peripheral blood was sampled at the time of initial diagnosis, prior to any treatment. To identify TCR V-J signatures that set the groups apart, the researchers used a discovery cohort of 95 to 100 patients, made up of 40 to 45 with Graves' ophthalmopathy and approximately 57 with stable Graves' hyperthyroidism. The paper describes TCR Vbeta CDR3 sequencing of more than 120 peripheral blood samples, made up of about 40 ophthalmopathy patients, some 80 hyperthyroidism patients and approximately 17 progressor patients. The study also compared thyroid tissue and blood T-cell repertoires from five or six Graves' hyperthyroidism patients. Following sampling, methimazole starting at 30 mg daily was given to hyperthyroidism patients, and high-dose intravenous methylprednisolone was given to ophthalmopathy patients. Prospective prediction of ophthalmopathy was tested in an independent validation cohort consisting of fewer than 20 hyperthyroidism patients and 17 patients who later progressed to ophthalmopathy. The 100 or so discovery patients were randomly divided into training and test sets at a 7:3 ratio. What the work shows at the level of the full study, not this receptor alone: No statistical method was used to set the sample size in advance, and investigators knew the group allocation. Blood samples also contained most of the expanded thyroid clonotypes (frequency above 0.001), which suggests that blood repertoires may reflect thyroid immune responses. A 13 V-J signature model separated ophthalmopathy from stable hyperthyroidism, with approximately 87% sensitivity and 81.08% specificity in cross-validation and 80%/75% in testing. In validation, the model predicted progression to ophthalmopathy with approximately 71% sensitivity and 72.22% specificity, a median of 6.5 months before onset.

CDR1 is given as MNHNS and CDR2 as SASEGT, both from the germline V gene. The CDR3 goes from the cysteine to the phenylalanine over 12 residues. The retained sequence is limited to the CDR3, 36 bases, with the frame set at the first base. The V and J ends are trimmed by 7 bases and 4 bases, leaving 11 bases between them. TCR beta CDR3 regions were amplified from RNA transcripts. The first round of RT-PCR for the TCR CDR3 was performed with the HTBI primer set and the Qiagen OneStep RT-PCR kit. Libraries were constructed in a second round of multiplex PCR, after which size selection and purification were carried out. Paired-end sequencing of the libraries was performed with 100 bp reads on an Illumina HiSeq2000. The authors' pipeline ran thus. SOAPnuke was used to process the raw data, throwing out any read that contained adapters or uncalled bases, had a mean Phred below 15, or lacked an exact constant-primer or identifier match. High-quality paired reads were merged using COPE v1.2.5, and each unique nucleotide sequence was defined as a clonotype. Clonotypes were aligned to IMGT TRBV, TRBD and TRBJ reference segments using MiTCR v1.1. The analysis was restricted to V-J combinations with a frequency above 0.0001, which together covered 99% to 99.2% of the repertoires. A TCS score was defined as the ratio between F50 (clonal expansion) and ExV (chaos), using BLOSUM62-based TCRdist between CDR3 peptides within each V-J. Welch's t-statistics and random forest reduced around 520 V-J features to some 14, which were used in a naive Bayes classifier (R e1071). The public sequencing data were trimmed at Q25 with fastp and processed into clonotypes with MiXCR by TCRdb, which kept only in-frame beta chains. Each CDR3 protein gets just one entry, which takes the most common genes and DNA from the rows behind it. None of the V and J calls come from the authors' own analysis; TCRdb made them. Here the sample has about 770,000 distinct CDR3 sequences; approximately 19% occur a single time. The ten largest clones capture over 15% of the sample.

The hyperthyroidism patients were between 18 and 65 years old and newly diagnosed, with a disease duration of less than 2 months. Patients with uncontrolled infections, other autoimmune diseases, pregnancy or lactation were excluded. Diagnoses relied on clinical symptoms, serum thyroxine and TRAb, thyroid ultrasound and orbital computed tomography. For progressor patients, blood was drawn at the first diagnosis of hyperthyroidism, before any ophthalmopathy symptoms had appeared. PBMCs were separated from under 11 ml of fresh peripheral blood using Ficoll-Paque density gradient centrifugation. Patients classed as progressors first received a Graves' hyperthyroidism diagnosis and then went on to develop ophthalmopathy during follow-up. Trizol reagent was used to extract total RNA, and RNA quality was then checked on an Agilent 2100 Bioanalyzer. In its sample, this clonotype was seen a few times. What antigen it recognizes has not been identified. No per-base quality is available; no much larger clone lies one base away.

This TCR came from a woman in her forties or fifties with Graves' hyperthyroidism that later progressed to Graves' ophthalmopathy. The specimen sequenced was blood. The chain couples TRBV6-1 to TRBJ2-7, with the D call tentatively TRBD1 or TRBD2, each fitting 6 bases. The DNA reads TGTGCCAGCAACCGGGGGCATTACGAGCAGTACTTC. It encodes CASNRGHYEQYF.